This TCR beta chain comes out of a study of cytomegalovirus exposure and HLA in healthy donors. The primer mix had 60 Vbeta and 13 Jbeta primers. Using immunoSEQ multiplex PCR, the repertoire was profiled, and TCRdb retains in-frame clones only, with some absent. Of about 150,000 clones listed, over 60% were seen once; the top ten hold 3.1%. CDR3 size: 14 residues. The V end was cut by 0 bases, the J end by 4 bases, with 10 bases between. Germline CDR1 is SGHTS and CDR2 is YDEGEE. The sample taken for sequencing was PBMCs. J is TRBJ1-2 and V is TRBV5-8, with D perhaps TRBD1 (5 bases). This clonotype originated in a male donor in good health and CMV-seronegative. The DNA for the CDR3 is TGTGCCAGCAGCTTGGGACAGTTCACCTATGGCTACACCTTC. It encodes CASSLGQFTYGYTF.